This T cell receptor beta chain was identified during a study of blood T cells in healthy people across ages. Trimming at V came to 0 bases and at J to 7 bases, leaving 11 bases not matched to a gene. Per germline, CDR1 GTSNPN and CDR2 SVGIG (reference sequence). The CDR3 runs to 16 residues. About this clonotype itself: Its antigen is not known.

Through a sample-barcoded 5' primer and a J-beta primer mix, a second PCR was run for roughly 6 to 11 cycles. TCRdb reanalysed the 5' RACE reads using MiXCR and keeps one entry per CDR3 protein. In the table there are 1.5 million to 2 million distinct CDR3 sequences, 28% of which are singletons. The study's findings and limits: Among long-lived donors, naive CD4+ cells were more numerous and diversity higher than in aged donors.

The chain uses TRBV30 and TRBJ2-3; 9 bases are shared with TRBD1. The TCR sequence derives from a woman aged 25-40 years in good health. Specimen: blood. The CDR3 nucleotides are TGTGCCTGGAGTGTACTCGGGACAGGGAACATGAATACGCAGTATTTT. The encoded protein is CAWSVLGTGNMNTQYF. The variable domain in full, with the rest retrieved from reference TRBV30 and TRBJ2-3, is SQTIHQWPATLVQPVGSPLSLECTVEGTSNPNLYWYRQAAGRGLQLLFYSVGIGQISSEVPQNLSASRPQDRQFILSSKKLLLSDSGFYLCAWSVLGTGNMNTQYFGPGTRLTVL.